This T cell receptor beta chain was identified in a study of cytomegalovirus exposure and HLA in healthy donors. Whole-study results and caveats: Serostatus for CMV was the only available immune exposure information. Indistinguishability led to the exclusion of some V segments, TRBV6-2 and TRBV6-3 included.

In the case of this clone: Its target is unknown.

In the PCR, 60 Vbeta and 13 Jbeta primers were used. Generated by immunoSEQ multiplex PCR, the TCRdb table keeps only in-frame clones and is missing some. This table holds 200,000 to 250,000 clones, roughly 80% found once. The CDR3 spans 14 residues. The J segment lost 10 bases and the V segment lost 3 bases, leaving 9 bases of the junction unmatched. CDR1 and CDR2 (germline): SGHTA, FQGNSA. Source material: PBMCs. The TCR originated in a man aged 35 to 55 in good health and CMV-seronegative. The chain recombines TRBV7-2 with TRBJ1-1, with TRBD1 matching 9 bases. The chain's CDR3 is CASSLNPGQGTAFF. In DNA form, the CDR3 reads TGTGCCAGCAGCTTGAACCCGGGACAGGGTACAGCTTTCTTT.